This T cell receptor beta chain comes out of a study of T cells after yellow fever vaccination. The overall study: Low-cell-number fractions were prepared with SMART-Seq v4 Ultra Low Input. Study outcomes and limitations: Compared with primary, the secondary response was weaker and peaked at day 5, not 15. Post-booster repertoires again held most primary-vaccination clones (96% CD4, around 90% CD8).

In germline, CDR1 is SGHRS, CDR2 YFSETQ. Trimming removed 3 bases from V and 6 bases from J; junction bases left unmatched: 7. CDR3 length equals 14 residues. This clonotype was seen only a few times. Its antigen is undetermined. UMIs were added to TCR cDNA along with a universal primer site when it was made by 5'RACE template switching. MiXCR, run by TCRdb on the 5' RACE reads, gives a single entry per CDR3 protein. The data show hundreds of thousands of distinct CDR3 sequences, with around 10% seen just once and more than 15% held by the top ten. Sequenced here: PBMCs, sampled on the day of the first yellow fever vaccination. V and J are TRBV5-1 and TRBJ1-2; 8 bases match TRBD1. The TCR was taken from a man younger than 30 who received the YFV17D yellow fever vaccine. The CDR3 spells CASSWTGPADGYTF. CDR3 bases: TGCGCCAGCAGCTGGACAGGGCCTGCGGATGGCTACACCTTC.